This T cell receptor (beta chain) appears in the sequencing data of a study of blood T cell repertoires in COVID-19. Study summary: T cells, B-cell-depleted T cells, or PBMCs provided the cDNA or gDNA that served as material.

Original processing methods: By means of reference gene primer amplification, nucleated cell counts were estimated. Data came from immunoSEQ multiplex PCR; TCRdb stores just in-frame clones and leaves some out. The V and J calls and clone size come from that table; D and trimming were worked out from the DNA. The sample has 65,000 to 75,000 clones, around 80% seen once. The trim removed 5 bases at V and 5 bases at J, leaving 7 bases unmatched. From germline, CDR1 is SGHTA and CDR2 FQGNSA. The CDR3 covers 16 residues. The gene calls are TRBV7-2 and TRBJ2-1; 12 bases agree with TRBD2. The material sequenced was peripheral blood. The source is a man aged 80 or over with acute or convalescent COVID-19. The CDR3 DNA is TGTGCCAGCAGCCCTCGACTAGCGGGAGCCGACAATGAGCAGTTCTTC. This gives the protein CASSPRLAGADNEQFF. The entire variable domain, with the rest obtained from reference TRBV7-2 and TRBJ2-1, is as follows: GAGVSQSPSNKVTEKGKDVELRCDPISGHTALYWYRQSLGQGLEFLIYFQGNSAPDKSGLPSDRFSAERTGGSVSTLTIQRTQQEDSAVYLCASSPRLAGADNEQFFGPGTRLTVL.